This passage covers 28 T cell receptor beta chains from one sample sequenced in a study of T cells after yellow fever vaccination. One entry per CDR3 protein, called by TCRdb with MiXCR from the 5' RACE reads. This sample has hundreds of thousands of distinct CDR3 sequences, with roughly a sixth found just once. The source was PBMCs, collected 5 days after the first yellow fever vaccination. These receptors were collected from a man younger than 35 who received the YFV17D yellow fever vaccine.

This clonotype was counted only a few times. This chain joins TRBV7-9 and TRBJ2-5; tentatively, D is TRBD2 (6 bases). V lost 5 bases to trimming and J lost 3 bases, with 16 bases between them. Germline values: CDR1 SEHNR, CDR2 FQNEAQ (reference sequence). The CDR3 runs to 15 residues. The CDR3 loop is CASSRGTSRKETQYF. The CDR3 bases are TGTGCCAGCAGCCGGGGGACCTCCAGGAAAGAGACCCAGTACTTC.

This clonotype was counted at least ten times. The genes are TRBV5-1 and TRBJ1-1, with a possible D match to TRBD1 (6 bases). Germline CDR1 reads SGHRS; CDR2 reads YFSETQ. The CDR3 has 13 residues. The ends were cut back, 6 bases at V and 1 base at J, with 10 bases in the middle. The CDR3 loop reads CASTQGRNTEAFF. The CDR3 DNA is TGCGCCAGCACCCAGGGGCGGAACACTGAAGCTTTCTTT. Supplemented by reference TRBV5-1 and TRBJ1-1, the full variable domain reads KAGVTQTPRYLIKTRGQQVTLSCSPISGHRSVSWYQQTPGQGLQFLFEYFSETQRNKGNFPGRFSGRQFSNSRSEMNVSTLELGDSALYLCASTQGRNTEAFFGQGTRLTVV.

This clonotype was observed a few times. V gene TRBV7-3 combines with J gene TRBJ2-1; D tentatively reads TRBD1 or TRBD2 (5 bases each). Germline V CDR1 and CDR2: SGHTA, FQGTGA. The CDR3 totals 15 residues. V was cut by 11 bases and J by 5 bases, with 22 bases left in between. CDR3 sequence reads: CAPPVGAPLDNEQFF. As DNA, the CDR3 is TGTGCCCCCCCTGTCGGGGCCCCACTTGACAATGAGCAGTTCTTC.

This clonotype was seen more than once but under ten times. The V gene is TRBV6-1, the J gene TRBJ2-1; 13 positions agree with TRBD2. Looked up from germline, CDR1 is MNHNS and CDR2 is SASEGT. The CDR3 length is 17 residues. After removal of 7 bases from V and 8 bases from J, the junction contained 14 bases not matched to a gene. CDR3 nucleotide sequence: TGTGCCAGCATTCGACTAGCGGGGGGCTCTTCGAGCCATGAGCAGTTCTTC. Translation: CASIRLAGGSSSHEQFF.

This clonotype occurred a few times. The rearrangement links TRBV7-2 to TRBJ2-7; D call uncertain. The CDR3 length is 13 residues. The V gene lost 4 bases and the J gene lost 3 bases, with 10 bases spanning the gap. The germline V gene has CDR1 SGHTA and CDR2 FQGNSA. CDR3: CASSSRVGYEQYV. Written as DNA, the CDR3 is TGTGCCAGCAGCTCACGCGTAGGCTACGAGCAGTACGTC.

V and J are TRBV20-1 and TRBJ1-3, with unresolved D. The CDR3 is 17 residues long. Germline CDR1 DFQATT, CDR2 SNEGSKA (reference sequence). V lost 3 bases and J 2 bases, leaving 20 bases between the germline ends. CDR3 loop: CSASRIGSGEAGNTIYF. The CDR3 region has the DNA TGCAGTGCTAGTCGGATCGGGAGCGGGGAGGCTGGAAACACCATATATTTT.

This clonotype was seen ten or more times. The chain is built from TRBV5-1 and TRBJ1-2; the match to TRBD1 covers 9 bases. Germline CDR1 reads SGHRS; CDR2 reads YFSETQ. V trimming: 4 bases; J trimming: 7 bases; junction bases outside the gene matches: 5. The CDR3 length is 13 residues. The CDR3 coding sequence is TGCGCCAGCAGCCCGGGACAGGGTGGTGGCTACACCTTC. Its protein product is CASSPGQGGGYTF.

The table lists this clonotype with many counts. This sequence joins TRBV7-2 and TRBJ2-5; TRBD1 might be the D (5 bases). Germline V gene lookup returns CDR1 SGHTA and CDR2 FQGNSA. V lost 3 bases to trimming and J lost 2 bases, with 10 bases between them. The CDR3 loop spans 14 amino acids. CDR3 in amino acids: CASSFRAAQETQYF. The CDR3 nucleotides read TGTGCCAGCAGCTTCAGGGCAGCACAAGAGACCCAGTACTTC.

The V call is TRBV7-9, the J call TRBJ1-5, with 8 nucleotides matching TRBD1. V trimming: 6 bases; J trimming: 2 bases; junction bases outside the gene matches: 6. The CDR3 is made up of 15 amino acids. The V gene's germline CDR1 is SEHNR and CDR2 FQNEAQ (reference sequence). Here the CDR3 reads CASSHGQGGNQPQHF. In DNA form, the CDR3 reads TGTGCCAGCAGTCACGGACAGGGCGGCAATCAGCCCCAGCATTTT.

J is TRBJ1-2 and V is TRBV12-3 or TRBV12-4; the D is unclear. The V and J ends lost 8 bases and 4 bases respectively, with 14 bases between them. This CDR3 is built from 13 residues. The CDR3 DNA sequence: TGTGCCAGCGTGCGCATTCCAGGCTATGGCTACACCTTC. The encoded protein is CASVRIPGYGYTF.

V and J are TRBV15 and TRBJ2-2; D remains ambiguous. V lost 2 bases and J lost 7, with 5 bases in between. Germline assignment: CDR1 LNHNV and CDR2 YYDKDF (reference sequence). CDR3 size: 12 residues. CDR3: CATSRFGGELFF. Written as DNA, the CDR3 is TGTGCCACCAGCAGATTCGGCGGGGAGCTGTTTTTT.

The V call is TRBV21-1, the J call TRBJ2-7; the table's D call, TRBD1, has no DNA check behind it. TRBV21-1 is a recognized pseudogene. The CDR3 sequence is 16 residues long. For the CDR3, the DNA is TGTGCCAGCAGCCCGCGGGACAGGGGGCACCACTACGAGCAGTACGTC. Its protein is CASSPRDRGHHYEQYV.

The sample holds a few counts of this clonotype. The V gene is TRBV10-3, the J gene TRBJ2-5, with TRBD2 identical over 10 bases. The germline CDR1 and CDR2 sequences are ENHRY and SYGVKD. This CDR3 region has 15 residues. The J segment lost 4 bases and the V segment lost 1 base, leaving 3 bases of the junction unmatched. CDR3 nucleotides: TGTGCCATCAGTGAGTTAGCTAGCGGGGGAGAGACCCAGTACTTC. It codes for CAISELASGGETQYF.

This clonotype has more than one count but fewer than ten. The rearrangement links TRBV5-1 to TRBJ2-3; perhaps D is TRBD1 or TRBD2 (5 bases each). Germline lookup yields CDR1 SGHRS and CDR2 YFSETQ. The germline V and J ends were trimmed by 7 bases and 0 bases, with 12 bases remaining between them. This CDR3 region has 14 residues. Here the CDR3 reads CASHRDASTDTQYF. CDR3 DNA: TGCGCCAGCCACCGGGACGCTAGCACAGATACGCAGTATTTT.

This clonotype was counted between two and nine times. The CDR3 loop reads CASSQGLISRNYNEQFF. CDR3 DNA sequence: TGCGCCAGCAGCCAAGGTCTAATCTCCAGGAATTACAATGAGCAGTTCTTC. This chain connects TRBV4-3 to TRBJ2-1, with D uncertain. With 1 base removed from V and 4 bases from J, the gap between germline ends came to 17 bases. In germline, CDR1 is LGHNA, CDR2 YSLEER. The CDR3 has 17 residues.

This clonotype was observed a handful of times. The chain uses TRBV20-1 and TRBJ1-2, with TRBD1 as a possible D gene (5 bases). Per the germline V gene, CDR1 is DFQATT and CDR2 is SNEGSKA (reference sequence). Trimming took 8 bases from V and 4 from J, leaving 14 bases between them. This CDR3 has 12 residues. CDR3 in amino acids: CSTPAGTYGYTF. In nucleotides, the CDR3 is TGCAGTACCCCGGCAGGGACCTATGGCTACACCTTC.

The V and J genes are TRBV4-2 and TRBJ1-2; TRBD1 is a possible D gene (6 bases). CDR1 and CDR2 from the germline V gene are LGHNA and YNFKEQ. Between the trimmed V and J ends, which lost 2 bases and 3 bases, there was a span of 19 bases. CDR3 length: 17 residues. Here the CDR3 reads CASSQWVGGARDYGYTF. The CDR3 region has the DNA TGTGCCAGCAGCCAATGGGTTGGGGGGGCGCGAGACTATGGCTACACCTTC.

This clonotype was seen a handful of times. V gene TRBV5-1 combines with J gene TRBJ1-2; TRBD1 matches at 9 bases. The CDR3 runs to 15 residues. J was trimmed by 4 bases and V by 2 bases; bases with no gene match: 6. Germline V gene sequence: CDR1 SGHRS, CDR2 YFSETQ. CDR3: CASSLRDRVGYGYTF. The CDR3 nucleotides are TGCGCCAGCAGCTTAAGGGACAGGGTCGGCTATGGCTACACCTTC.

The rearrangement uses TRBV27 and TRBJ2-2; D remains ambiguous. The V gene's germline CDR1 is MNHEY and CDR2 SMNVEV (reference sequence). The CDR3 has 17 amino acids. V lost 4 bases and J 0 bases, leaving 15 bases between the germline ends. CDR3 sequence reads: CASSSWPEPSNTGELFF. CDR3 DNA sequence: TGTGCCAGCAGTTCCTGGCCCGAACCCTCGAACACCGGGGAGCTGTTTTTT.

V usage is TRBV7-9 and J usage is TRBJ1-4, with D tentatively TRBD1 (5 bases). The CDR3 is 14 residues long. V was pared by 2 bases and J by 5 bases, with 9 bases between. Germline V gene lookup returns CDR1 SEHNR and CDR2 FQNEAQ (reference sequence). The CDR3 DNA is TGTGCCAGCAGCTTATTTAACAGGAATGAAAAACTGTTTTTT. Translating it yields CASSLFNRNEKLFF.

A note on this clonotype: This sequence may be a read error, since a much larger clone differs from it by one base. The chain combines TRBV12-3 or TRBV12-4 with TRBJ2-5; D possibly uses TRBD1 or TRBD2 (5 bases each). CDR3 size: 11 residues. The CDR3 protein is CASSARETQNF. DNA for the CDR3: TGTGCCAGCAGTGCCAGGGAGACCCAGAACTTC.

This clonotype was observed a handful of times. The chain links TRBV9 to TRBJ1-2; D possibly corresponds to TRBD1 (6 bases). CDR1 is SGDLS and CDR2 is YYNGEE in the germline V gene. Trimming removed 4 bases from V and 4 bases from J, with 17 bases in between. CDR3 length: 15 residues. CDR3 sequence (DNA): TGTGCCAGCAGCCCAAGTAGCGCAGGGGCCTATGGCTACACCTTC. Translated: CASSPSSAGAYGYTF.

This clonotype was seen more than once but under ten times. The chain uses TRBV9 and TRBJ2-3; 7 bases agree with TRBD2. Germline V gene sequence: CDR1 SGDLS, CDR2 YYNGEE. The V gene end was trimmed by 1 base and the J gene end by 9 bases; junction bases not matched to a gene: 8. The length of the CDR3 is 14 residues. The CDR3 here is CASSVPTMGGTQYF. CDR3 coding DNA: TGTGCCAGCAGCGTACCTACTATGGGGGGGACGCAGTATTTT.

This clonotype has more than one count but fewer than ten. The chain carries TRBV6-5 and TRBJ1-2, with 8 bases aligning to TRBD1. This CDR3 region has 14 residues. Germline CDR1 reads MNHEY; CDR2 reads SVGAGI. V lost 5 bases and J lost 4; bases outside the gene matches: 6. In DNA form, the CDR3 reads TGTGCCAGCAGTCACGGACAGGGACCCTATGGCTACACCTTC. Protein: CASSHGQGPYGYTF.

The CDR3 loop reads CTSTRNRNSNQPQHF. CDR3 DNA: TGCACCAGCACCCGCAACAGAAATAGCAATCAGCCCCAGCATTTT. This sequence joins TRBV1 and TRBJ1-5. TRBV1 counts as a pseudogene. CDR3 length: 15 residues.

V is TRBV29-1 and J is TRBJ2-1; TRBD2 matches 9 bases. V dropped 3 bases and J dropped 5; count of bases not matched to a gene: 11. The CDR3 has 16 amino acids. Germline V gene sequence: CDR1 SQVTM, CDR2 ANQGSEA. CDR3 protein: CSVDARVAGANNEQFF. DNA of the CDR3: TGCAGCGTTGATGCTCGGGTAGCGGGGGCTAACAATGAGCAGTTCTTC.

This rearrangement joins TRBV7-3 to TRBJ1-1; D unclear. Germline-derived CDR1 and CDR2 are SGHTA and FQGTGA. Between the trimmed V and J ends, which lost 5 bases and 1 base, there was a span of 11 bases. The CDR3 extends over 14 amino acids. CDR3 sequence (DNA): TGTGCCAGCAGCCCGCAATCTACGAACACTGAAGCTTTCTTT. This gives the protein CASSPQSTNTEAFF.

This clonotype has just a few counts. J is TRBJ2-3 and V is TRBV7-2; TRBD2 agrees at 12 bases. Germline values: CDR1 SGHTA, CDR2 FQGNSA. The V and J ends lost 3 bases and 4 bases, in that order; junction bases with no gene match: 5. This CDR3 contains 16 residues. The CDR3: CASSFASGGASDTQYF. The CDR3 bases are TGTGCCAGCAGCTTCGCTAGCGGGGGGGCCTCAGATACGCAGTATTTT.